The entry below gives a single T cell receptor beta chain sequence along with its context. Its target is unknown. This specimen comes from a study of T cell responses to AZD1222 COVID-19 vaccine. The CDR3 runs 13 residues. Trimming took off 6 bases at V and 6 bases at J, with 12 bases between the two ends. Sequenced by immunoSEQ multiplex PCR; TCRdb stores in-frame clones only, minus some. The data contain some 130,000 clones, 85% to 95% of them singletons. Study conclusions and caveats: Among AZD1222 vaccinees, only 5 to 7 were seropositive at baseline. Clonal diversity was possibly underestimated; the donors were predominantly white British and more often female.

The rearrangement links TRBV12-3 or TRBV12-4 to TRBJ1-5; no firm D call. The TCR comes from an adult who received the AZD1222 COVID-19 vaccine. The specimen comprised peripheral blood, sampled 28 days after the second AZD1222 dose. The CDR3 spells CASRIDGGQPQHF. CDR3 nucleotides: TGTGCCAGCAGGATAGACGGTGGTCAGCCCCAGCATTTT.